The 9 T cell receptor beta chains reported below all come from one sample, sequenced in a study of T-cell memory formation after mild COVID-19. TCRdb reanalysed the 5' RACE reads using MiXCR and keeps one entry per CDR3 protein. The sample has approximately 230,000 distinct CDR3 sequences, approximately 16% seen once; the top ten hold roughly 3.6%. The sequenced sample consisted of PBMCs or a T cell subset sorted from them (not recorded which). These receptors were collected from a man younger than 30 who had mild COVID-19 (a few samples of this study predate the infection). Cell type and time point are not known.

This clonotype turned up a few times. The chain combines TRBV2 with TRBJ1-5; D is ambiguous. This CDR3 is built from 14 residues. The V end was cut by 7 bases, the J end by 12 bases, with 22 bases between. Germline CDR1 is SNHLY and CDR2 is FYNNEI. CDR3 in amino acids: CASMSGITAGFQHF. CDR3 nucleotide sequence: TGTGCCAGCATGAGTGGAATAACTGCTGGCTTCCAGCATTTT.

J is TRBJ2-5 and V is TRBV6-6, with TRBD2 matching over 9 bases. The V gene end was trimmed by 6 bases and the J gene end by 1 base; junction bases not matched to a gene: 3. The germline V gene encodes CDR1 MNHNY and CDR2 SVGAGI (reference sequence). This CDR3 has 14 residues. For the CDR3, the DNA is TGTGCCAGCAGGCCTAGCGGGGCCCAAGAGACCCAGTACTTC. Amino acids: CASRPSGAQETQYF.

This clonotype came up a few times. V is TRBV7-7 and J is TRBJ2-5; D is unclear. The germline CDR1 and CDR2 sequences are SSHAT and FNYEAQ (reference sequence). Trimming removed 1 base from V and 3 bases from J, with 12 bases in between. The CDR3 covers 15 residues. The CDR3: CASSLGVTPKETQYF. CDR3 in DNA: TGTGCCAGCAGCTTAGGAGTCACGCCGAAAGAGACCCAGTACTTC. The whole variable domain, remainder taken from reference TRBV7-7 and TRBJ2-5, is GAGVSQSPRYKVTKRGQDVTLRCDPISSHATLYWYQQALGQGPEFLTYFNYEAQPDKSGLPSDRFSAERPEGSISTLTIQRTEQRDSAMYRCASSLGVTPKETQYFGPGTRLLVL.

Only a few counts were recorded for this clonotype. The CDR3 protein is CASSPLQGNTGYTF. In DNA, the CDR3 is TGTGCCAGCAGCCCCCTTCAGGGAAATACTGGCTACACCTTC. This rearrangement joins TRBV11-2 to TRBJ1-2; perhaps TRBD1 as D (5 bases). The CDR3 has 14 amino acids. Germline V gives CDR1 SGHAT, CDR2 FQNNGV. Trimming cost V 5 bases and J 7 bases, with 17 bases left between them. The full variable domain, completed using reference TRBV11-2 and TRBJ1-2, is EAGVAQSPRYKIIEKRQSVAFWCNPISGHATLYWYQQILGQGPKLLIQFQNNGVVDDSQLPKDRFSAERLKGVDSTLKIQPAKLEDSAVYLCASSPLQGNTGYTFGSGTRLTVV.

The chain links TRBV7-8 to TRBJ2-3, with a weak D call TRBD1 (5 bases). Germline V gene data show CDR1 as SGHVS and CDR2 as FQNEAQ. V was clipped by 5 bases and J by 7 bases, with 19 bases between them. This CDR3 is 15 amino acids long. CDR3 residues: CASSNRYRTSNTQYF. The CDR3 DNA reads TGTGCCAGCAGCAACAGGTACAGGACATCAAATACGCAGTATTTT.

This rearrangement joins TRBV4-3 to TRBJ2-2; D may be TRBD2 (6 bases). The CDR3 is made up of 16 amino acids. V was shortened by 7 bases and J by 8 bases, with 23 bases between the two germline ends. In germline, CDR1 is LGHNA, CDR2 YSLEER. The DNA of the CDR3 is TGCGCCAGCAACCTCGGGTTAGCGGCAAATGGGGGGGAGCTGTTTTTT. It encodes CASNLGLAANGGELFF.

In DNA form, the CDR3 reads TGTGCCAGCACCACCCGGGGAGGGACAGAGCAGTTCTTC. This translates into CASTTRGGTEQFF. The chain combines TRBV7-2 with TRBJ2-1; the D gene is possibly TRBD2 (7 bases). The V gene lost 7 bases and the J gene lost 10 bases, with 17 bases spanning the gap. The CDR3 contains 13 residues. The germline gives CDR1 SGHTA, CDR2 FQGNSA.

The chain uses TRBV4-3 and TRBJ2-7; D not certain. V was cut by 1 base and J by 2 bases, with 12 bases left in between. The CDR3 has 15 residues. CDR1 LGHNA and CDR2 YSLEER come from the germline V gene. The CDR3: CASSQGSGRTYEQYF. The CDR3 DNA follows: TGCGCCAGCAGCCAAGGGTCGGGCCGGACCTACGAGCAGTACTTC.

The sample holds a few counts of this clonotype. This chain links TRBV25-1 with TRBJ1-1, with D uncertain. The V end was cut by 3 bases, the J end by 10 bases, with 12 bases between. Germline CDR1 reads MGHDK; CDR2 reads SYGVNS. The CDR3 is made up of 12 amino acids. CDR3 amino acids: CASSDYGVGAFF. For the CDR3, the DNA is TGTGCCAGCAGTGATTATGGGGTCGGAGCTTTCTTT.